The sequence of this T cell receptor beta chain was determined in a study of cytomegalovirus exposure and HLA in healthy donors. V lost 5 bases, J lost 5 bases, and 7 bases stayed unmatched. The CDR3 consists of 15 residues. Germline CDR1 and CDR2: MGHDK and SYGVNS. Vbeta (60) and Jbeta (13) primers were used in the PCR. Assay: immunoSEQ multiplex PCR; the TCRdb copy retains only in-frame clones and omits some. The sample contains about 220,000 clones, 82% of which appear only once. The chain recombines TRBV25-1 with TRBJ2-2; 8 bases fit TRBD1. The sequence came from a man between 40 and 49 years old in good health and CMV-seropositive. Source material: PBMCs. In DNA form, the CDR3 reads TGTGCCAGCAGTCTAAGGGACAGGTCTACCGGGGAGCTGTTTTTT. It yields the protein CASSLRDRSTGELFF.